The rows below give T cell receptor beta chains drawn from one sample of a study of T cell responses to AZD1222 COVID-19 vaccine. Method: immunoSEQ multiplex PCR; TCRdb's copy keeps in-frame clones and lacks some. The sample shows 95,000 to 150,000 clones, about 85% of them seen only once. Source: peripheral blood, taken 28 days after the second AZD1222 dose. The receptors were sampled from an adult who received the AZD1222 COVID-19 vaccine. CDR3s leave out the opening cysteine and the closing phenylalanine or tryptophan.

TRBV5-5,TRBJ2-3,ASGREADTQY
TRBV5-1,TRBJ1-2,ASSLEPGRPGFRGYT
TRBV30,TRBJ1-1,ARTRDLNTEAF
TRBV4-1,TRBJ2-6,ASSLAGASGANVLT
TRBV7-9,TRBJ2-3,ASSSGLAGGTSTDTQY
TRBV27,TRBJ1-2,ASSPRQGKGYT
TRBV6-2/TRBV6-3,TRBJ2-1,ASSSYGASVNEQF
TRBV6-2/TRBV6-3,TRBJ2-2,ASSRAGGNTGELF
TRBV10-3,TRBJ2-7,ATQRGTSYEQY
TRBV4-3,TRBJ1-2,ASSQRDRVDYGYT
TRBV30,TRBJ1-2,AWNPGVSGYT
TRBV11-3,TRBJ1-1,ASSLVGGEAF
TRBV5-6,TRBJ1-5,ASSLTGGEDNQPQH
TRBV29-1,TRBJ2-7,SVVSEVTYEQY
TRBV11-2,TRBJ2-7,ASSSYEQY
TRBV18,TRBJ2-5,ASSRPGTVKETQY
TRBV5-5,TRBJ2-7,ASSFLRERYYEQY